Each of the 15 T cell receptor beta chains below was sequenced from the same sample in a study of response to subunit inactivated influenza vaccine. MiXCR, run by TCRdb on the RT-PCR reads, gives a single entry per CDR3 protein. The table records about 610,000 distinct CDR3 sequences, approximately 15% of them present only once. The starting material was PBMCs from blood, obtained 11 to 12 days after vaccination. The receptors were sampled from a man aged 45 to 65 who received an inactivated influenza vaccine.

This clonotype was seen many times. This chain uses TRBV12-3 or TRBV12-4 with TRBJ1-5; TRBD1 agrees at 7 bases. V shed 4 bases, J shed 7 bases, and the junction held 1 base outside the gene matches. There are 12 residues in the CDR3. The chain's CDR3 is CASSSQGQPQHF. The CDR3 DNA is TGTGCCAGCAGTTCACAGGGGCAGCCCCAGCATTTT.

V gene TRBV7-9 combines with J gene TRBJ2-7; 8 nucleotides match TRBD2. With 4 bases clipped from V and 6 bases from J, the junction kept 8 bases outside the gene matches. This CDR3 is built from 14 residues. Per the germline V gene, CDR1 is SEHNR and CDR2 is FQNEAQ (reference sequence). CDR3 bases: TGTGCCAGCAGCTCGAGCGGGAGTAGTTCCGAGCAGTACTTC. This codes for CASSSSGSSSEQYF.

This clonotype was observed a handful of times. V gene TRBV3-1 combines with J gene TRBJ2-5; tentatively, D is TRBD1 (5 bases). V shed 1 base and J shed 5 bases, with 20 bases lying between them. Germline assignment: CDR1 LGHDT and CDR2 YNNKEL (reference sequence). There are 17 residues in the CDR3. The CDR3 sequence: CASSQGGVVEFVETQYF. DNA of the CDR3: TGTGCCAGCAGCCAAGGGGGCGTCGTAGAGTTCGTTGAGACCCAGTACTTC.

J is TRBJ2-2 and V is TRBV6-1, with D possibly matching TRBD1 (6 bases). CDR1 and CDR2 (germline): MNHNS, SASEGT. The CDR3 covers 13 residues. The V end lost 1 base, the J end lost 6 bases, and 6 bases lay between the germline ends. CDR3 amino acids: CASSEGQAGELFF. CDR3 DNA sequence: TGTGCCAGCAGTGAAGGACAGGCCGGGGAGCTGTTTTTT.

CDR3 nucleotides: TGCAGTGCTTTACATGGACAGGTTTCCTACAATGAGCAGTTCTTC. Protein sequence: CSALHGQVSYNEQFF. The gene calls are TRBV20-1 and TRBJ2-1; 7 nucleotides match TRBD1. CDR3 length: 15 amino acids. The ends lost 5 bases at V and 1 base at J; junction bases unmatched: 8. CDR1 and CDR2 (germline): DFQATT, SNEGSKA (reference sequence).

The chain carries TRBV2 and TRBJ2-7; D not certain. Trimming removed 2 bases from V and 3 bases from J, with 8 bases in between. There are 13 residues in the CDR3. Germline V gives CDR1 SNHLY, CDR2 FYNNEI. This CDR3 is CASSERANYEQYF. The CDR3 nucleotides are TGTGCCAGCAGTGAAAGGGCCAACTACGAGCAGTACTTC.

A few counts support this clonotype. This chain uses TRBV29-1 with TRBJ2-2; no reliable D call. Germline V gives CDR1 SQVTM, CDR2 ANQGSEA. This CDR3 region has 13 residues. Trimming took off 2 bases at V and 0 bases at J, with 4 bases between the two ends. The CDR3: CSVEMANTGELFF. CDR3 nucleotide sequence: TGCAGCGTTGAAATGGCGAACACCGGGGAGCTGTTTTTT.

This clonotype has only a few counts. The chain joins TRBV20-1 to TRBJ2-7; unclear D gene. CDR3 length: 15 residues. Germline CDR1 is DFQATT and CDR2 is SNEGSKA (reference sequence). V was cut by 1 base and J by 2 bases, with 15 bases left in between. CDR3 protein: CSARVRPGPPYEQYF. Written as DNA, the CDR3 is TGCAGTGCTAGAGTCCGGCCAGGCCCTCCCTACGAGCAGTACTTC.

Ten or more counts support this clonotype. The gene calls are TRBV29-1 and TRBJ1-1, with D unclear. Trimming left V 7 bases short and J 8 bases short, with 5 bases between. Germline V lookup: CDR1 SQVTM, CDR2 ANQGSEA. There are 8 residues in the CDR3. The CDR3 coding sequence is TGCAGCGCAAGAGAAGCTTTCTTT. Translated, it gives CSAREAFF.

This clonotype was detected many times. V and J are TRBV14 and TRBJ2-7; D gene uncertain. The CDR3 is 12 amino acids. Germline V gene sequence: CDR1 SGHDN, CDR2 FVKESK. V was shortened by 2 bases and J by 6 bases, with 8 bases between the two germline ends. The CDR3 region is CASSQINLEQYF. CDR3 nucleotides: TGTGCCAGCAGCCAAATTAATCTCGAGCAGTACTTC.

About this clonotype itself: One junction end does not reproduce the germline sequence, and a read error may be involved. CDR3 amino acids: CAGSPQGQGVFVQYF. The CDR3, as DNA: TGTGCCGGCAGCCCCCAAGGACAGGGTGTGTTCGTGCAGTATTTT. The chain uses TRBV3-1 and TRBJ2-3; TRBD1 matches at 8 bases. CDR3 size: 15 residues. CDR1 and CDR2 from the germline V gene are LGHDT and YNNKEL (reference sequence).

Ten or more counts support this clonotype. The chain couples TRBV2 to TRBJ2-1; D is possibly TRBD1 or TRBD2 (5 bases each). This CDR3 spans 12 amino acids. Trimming cost V 2 bases and J 9 bases, with 8 bases left between them. Germline V gives CDR1 SNHLY, CDR2 FYNNEI. CDR3 in DNA: TGTGCCAGCAGTGAATCTGGGGGTGAGCAGTTCTTC. Translation gives CASSESGGEQFF.

This clonotype was seen only a few times. The chain combines TRBV6-1 with TRBJ2-5; 7 positions match TRBD1. Germline trimming cut 4 bases from V and 5 bases from J; bases unmatched to any gene: 13. Germline V gene data show CDR1 as MNHNS and CDR2 as SASEGT. CDR3 size: 16 residues. This CDR3 is CASSVMSTGTIETQYF. The CDR3 coding sequence is TGTGCCAGCAGTGTAATGTCGACAGGGACGATCGAGACCCAGTACTTC.

This sequence joins TRBV11-2 and TRBJ1-2; a weak D match, TRBD1 (5 bases). Trimming removed 6 bases from V and 8 bases from J, with 16 bases in between. Germline-derived CDR1 and CDR2 are SGHAT and FQNNGV. The CDR3 length is 13 residues. The CDR3 bases are TGTGCCAGCAGACCGATTCGGGGACGGGGCTACACCTTC. This gives the protein CASRPIRGRGYTF.

This clonotype was observed a handful of times. This chain connects TRBV14 to TRBJ2-2; either TRBD1 or TRBD2 may fit D (5 bases each). Germline V gives CDR1 SGHDN, CDR2 FVKESK. Trimming pared 0 bases from V and 4 bases from J, leaving 12 bases between. CDR3 length: 16 amino acids. CDR3 in amino acids: CASSQEGGTITGELFF. The DNA for the CDR3 is TGTGCCAGCAGCCAAGAAGGTGGGACCATCACCGGGGAGCTGTTTTTT.